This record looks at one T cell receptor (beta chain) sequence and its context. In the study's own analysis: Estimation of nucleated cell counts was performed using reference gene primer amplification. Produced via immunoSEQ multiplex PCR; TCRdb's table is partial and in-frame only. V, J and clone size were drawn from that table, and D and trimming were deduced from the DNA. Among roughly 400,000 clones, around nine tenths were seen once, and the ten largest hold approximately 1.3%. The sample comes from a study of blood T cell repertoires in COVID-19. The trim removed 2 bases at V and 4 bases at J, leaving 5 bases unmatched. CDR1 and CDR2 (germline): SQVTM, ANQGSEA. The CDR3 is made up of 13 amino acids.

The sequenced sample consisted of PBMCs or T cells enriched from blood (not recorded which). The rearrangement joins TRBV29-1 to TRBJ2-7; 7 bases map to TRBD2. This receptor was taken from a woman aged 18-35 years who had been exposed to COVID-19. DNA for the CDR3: TGCAGCGTTGAACCATCTAGCGGATACGAGCAGTACTTC. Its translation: CSVEPSSGYEQYF.